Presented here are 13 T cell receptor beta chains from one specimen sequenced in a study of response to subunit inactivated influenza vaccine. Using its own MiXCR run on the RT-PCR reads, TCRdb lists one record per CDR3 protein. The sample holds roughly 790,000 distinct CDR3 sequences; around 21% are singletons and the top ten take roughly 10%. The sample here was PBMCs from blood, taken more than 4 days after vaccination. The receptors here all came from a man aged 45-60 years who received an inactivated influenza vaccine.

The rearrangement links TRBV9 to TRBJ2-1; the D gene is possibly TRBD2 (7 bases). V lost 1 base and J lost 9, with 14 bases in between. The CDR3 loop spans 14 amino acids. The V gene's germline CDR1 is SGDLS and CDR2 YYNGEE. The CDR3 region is CASSVSPGEGEQFF. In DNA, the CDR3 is TGTGCCAGCAGCGTATCGCCAGGGGAGGGTGAGCAGTTCTTC. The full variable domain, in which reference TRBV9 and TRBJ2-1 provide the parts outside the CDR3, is DSGVTQTPKHLITATGQRVTLRCSPRSGDLSVYWYQQSLDQGLQFLIQYYNGEERAKGNILERFSAQQFPDLHSELNLSSLELGDSALYFCASSVSPGEGEQFFGPGTRLTVL.

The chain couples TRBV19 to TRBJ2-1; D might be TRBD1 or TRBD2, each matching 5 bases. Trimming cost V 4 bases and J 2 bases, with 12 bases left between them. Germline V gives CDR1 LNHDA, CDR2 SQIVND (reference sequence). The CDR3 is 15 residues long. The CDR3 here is CASSNRDATYNEQFF. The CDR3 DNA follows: TGTGCCAGTAGTAACCGGGACGCCACCTACAATGAGCAGTTCTTC.

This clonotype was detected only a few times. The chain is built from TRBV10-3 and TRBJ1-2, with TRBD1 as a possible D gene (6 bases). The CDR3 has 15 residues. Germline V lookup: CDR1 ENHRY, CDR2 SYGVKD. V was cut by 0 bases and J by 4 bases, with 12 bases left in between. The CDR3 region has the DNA TGTGCCATCAGTGAGTCGGTTGGACAGCCCTATGGCTACACCTTC. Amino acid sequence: CAISESVGQPYGYTF.

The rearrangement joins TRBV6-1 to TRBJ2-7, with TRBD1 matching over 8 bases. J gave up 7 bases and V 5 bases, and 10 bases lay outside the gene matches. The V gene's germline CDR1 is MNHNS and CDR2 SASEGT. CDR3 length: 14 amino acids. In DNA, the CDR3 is TGTGCCAGCAGTCCACGGACAGGGAGCTTTGAGCAGTACTTC. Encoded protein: CASSPRTGSFEQYF.

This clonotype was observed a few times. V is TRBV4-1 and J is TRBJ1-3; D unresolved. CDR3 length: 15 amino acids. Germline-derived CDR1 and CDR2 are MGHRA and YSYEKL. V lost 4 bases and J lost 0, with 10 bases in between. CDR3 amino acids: CASSPPTLSGNTIYF. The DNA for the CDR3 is TGCGCCAGCAGCCCCCCTACCCTCTCTGGAAACACCATATATTTT.

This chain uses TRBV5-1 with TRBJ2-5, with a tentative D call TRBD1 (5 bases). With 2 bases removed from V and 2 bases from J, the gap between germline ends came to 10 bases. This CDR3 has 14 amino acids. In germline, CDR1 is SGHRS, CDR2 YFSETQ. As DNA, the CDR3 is TGCGCCAGCAGCTTTATGGACACGCAAGAGACCCAGTACTTC. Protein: CASSFMDTQETQYF.

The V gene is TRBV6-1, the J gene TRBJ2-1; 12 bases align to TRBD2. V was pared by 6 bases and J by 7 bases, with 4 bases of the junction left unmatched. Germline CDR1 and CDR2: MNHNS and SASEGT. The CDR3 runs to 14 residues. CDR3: CASRSSGRGNEQFF. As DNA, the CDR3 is TGTGCCAGCAGGTCTAGCGGGAGGGGGAATGAGCAGTTCTTC.

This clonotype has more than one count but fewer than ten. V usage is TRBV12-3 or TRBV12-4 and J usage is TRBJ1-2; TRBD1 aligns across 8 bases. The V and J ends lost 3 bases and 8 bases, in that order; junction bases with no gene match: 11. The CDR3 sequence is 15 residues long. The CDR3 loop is CASSFGTDRGAGYTF. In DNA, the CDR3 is TGTGCCAGCAGTTTTGGCACTGACAGGGGTGCCGGCTACACCTTC.

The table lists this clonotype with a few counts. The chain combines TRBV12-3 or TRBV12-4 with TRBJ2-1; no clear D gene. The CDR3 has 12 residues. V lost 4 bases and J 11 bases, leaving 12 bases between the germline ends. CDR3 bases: TGTGCCAGCAGTTACCACGACATAAAGCAGTTCTTC. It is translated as CASSYHDIKQFF.

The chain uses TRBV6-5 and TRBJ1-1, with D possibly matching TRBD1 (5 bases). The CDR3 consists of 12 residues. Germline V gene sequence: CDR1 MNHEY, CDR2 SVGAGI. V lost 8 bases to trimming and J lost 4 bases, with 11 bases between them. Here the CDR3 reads CASFGGVTEAFF. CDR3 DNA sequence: TGTGCCAGCTTTGGGGGGGTCACTGAAGCTTTCTTT.

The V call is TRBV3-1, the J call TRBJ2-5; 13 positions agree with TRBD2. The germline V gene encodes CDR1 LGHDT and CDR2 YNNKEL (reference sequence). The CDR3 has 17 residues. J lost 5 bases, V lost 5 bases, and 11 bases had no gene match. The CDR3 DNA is TGTGCCAGCAGCGGTTACCGGACTAGCGGGAGCGAGGAGACCCAGTACTTC. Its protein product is CASSGYRTSGSEETQYF.

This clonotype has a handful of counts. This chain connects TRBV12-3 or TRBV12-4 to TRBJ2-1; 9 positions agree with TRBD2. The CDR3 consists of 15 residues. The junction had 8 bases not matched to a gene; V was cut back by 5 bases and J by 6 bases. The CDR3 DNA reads TGTGCCAGCAGTCTCTACTCGCGGGAGGGCAATGAGCAGTTCTTC. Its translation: CASSLYSREGNEQFF.

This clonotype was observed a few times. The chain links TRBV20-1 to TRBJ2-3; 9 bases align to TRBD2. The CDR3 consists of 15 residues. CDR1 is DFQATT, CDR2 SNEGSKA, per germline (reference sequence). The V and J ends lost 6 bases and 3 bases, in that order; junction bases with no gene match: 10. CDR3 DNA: TGCAGTGCCCCTGAGGTTAGCGGGAGAACAGATACGCAGTATTTT. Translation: CSAPEVSGRTDTQYF.